These T cell receptor beta chains were read from a single sample in a study of T cells in Graves' hyperthyroidism and ophthalmopathy. TCRdb reprocessed the multiplex PCR reads via MiXCR and lists one record per CDR3 protein. The sample contains about half a million distinct CDR3 sequences, 20% of which appear only once. The sequencing sample was made of blood. The receptors were sampled from a man aged 18 to 30 with Graves' hyperthyroidism. CDR3s include the opening cysteine and the closing phenylalanine or tryptophan. D genes are given only for firm matches.

V,D,J,CDR3
TRBV20-1,NA,TRBJ2-2,CSARRWINTGELFF
TRBV11-1,NA,TRBJ2-7,CASSPLKGGLSVGEQYF
TRBV7-2,NA,TRBJ1-2,CASSLRVGRDYGYTF
TRBV7-9,NA,TRBJ2-7,CASSQLVSYEQYF
TRBV7-8,TRBD1,TRBJ1-3,CASSLGTGDGNTIYF
TRBV7-8,NA,TRBJ2-7,CASSLVPGLYEQYF
TRBV5-5,TRBD1,TRBJ1-1,CASSLLTGTGGPEAFF
TRBV11-2,NA,TRBJ2-2,CASSRYGAGELFF
TRBV5-1,NA,TRBJ1-2,CASSWNREGYTF
TRBV6-5,NA,TRBJ2-7,CASSYGPGDSYEQYF
TRBV18,NA,TRBJ1-1,CASSPRDNTEAFF
TRBV3-1,NA,TRBJ2-2,CASSQGWGFGTGELFF
TRBV5-1,NA,TRBJ1-5,CASSLGTDRGQPQHF
TRBV6-1,NA,TRBJ1-3,CASTPSTGSGNTIYF
TRBV18,TRBD1,TRBJ1-1,CASSPPTGDTEAFF
TRBV15,TRBD1,TRBJ2-7,CATSRTGAYEQYF